The 27 T cell receptor beta chains below all came from one sample that was sequenced in a study of T-cell memory formation after mild COVID-19. MiXCR, applied by TCRdb to the 5' RACE reads, yields one record per CDR3 protein. The repertoire consists of 300,000 to 400,000 distinct CDR3 sequences, with around 13% occurring once and the leading ten covering 22%. The sequenced sample was PBMCs or a T cell subset sorted from them (not recorded which). The receptors stem from a man aged 18-30 years who had mild COVID-19 (a few samples of this study predate the infection). Cell type and time point are not known.

This clonotype appeared many times. The chain is built from TRBV28 and TRBJ2-3, with D unclear. The germline V gene encodes CDR1 MDHEN and CDR2 SYDVKM. Deletions cut 2 bases from V and 6 bases from J, with 9 bases between. This CDR3 is built from 13 residues. CDR3 sequence (DNA): TGTGCCAGCAGTTTACTAGAGTATGATACGCAGTATTTT. It specifies CASSLLEYDTQYF.

V usage is TRBV7-3 and J usage is TRBJ2-1; TRBD2 might be the D (5 bases). This CDR3 spans 13 amino acids. In germline, CDR1 is SGHTA, CDR2 FQGTGA. V was shortened by 3 bases and J by 6 bases, with 9 bases between the two germline ends. The CDR3 coding sequence is TGTGCCAGCAGCTTTGCGGGCCCCAATGAGCAGTTCTTC. Translated: CASSFAGPNEQFF.

The chain uses TRBV7-3 and TRBJ1-4; possible D gene TRBD1, 5 bases. CDR3 length: 15 amino acids. Germline assignment: CDR1 SGHTA and CDR2 FQGTGA. V was trimmed by 5 bases and J by 1 base, leaving 11 bases between them. CDR3: CASSPFGGTNEKLFF. The CDR3 DNA sequence: TGTGCCAGCAGCCCCTTCGGGGGAACTAATGAAAAACTGTTTTTT.

This chain links TRBV6-5 with TRBJ2-1; 7 nucleotides match TRBD1. Trimming removed 2 bases from V and 5 bases from J; junction bases left unmatched: 6. The CDR3 covers 15 residues. The germline V gene encodes CDR1 MNHEY and CDR2 SVGAGI. As DNA, the CDR3 is TGTGCCAGCAGTTACGGCAGGGGGTACAACAATGAGCAGTTCTTC. Translation: CASSYGRGYNNEQFF.

The gene calls are TRBV20-1 and TRBJ1-3, with D perhaps matching TRBD1 (5 bases). CDR1 DFQATT and CDR2 SNEGSKA come from the germline V gene (reference sequence). Trimming shortened V by 0 bases and J by 3 bases, and 18 bases separated the two germline ends. This CDR3 is 17 amino acids long. CDR3 residues: CSARDRVRSYRGNTIYF. DNA for the CDR3: TGCAGTGCTAGAGACAGGGTACGCTCGTACCGTGGAAACACCATATATTTT.

This clonotype showed up just a few times. The chain links TRBV6-6 to TRBJ2-3, with 11 bases aligning to TRBD2. The CDR3 totals 18 residues. Germline V gene data show CDR1 as MNHNY and CDR2 as SVGAGI (reference sequence). V gave up 2 bases and J gave up 2 bases; unmatched junction bases: 9. DNA of the CDR3: TGTGCCAGCAGTTACCTGGCTAGCGGGGGGATGACCACAGATACGCAGTATTTT. Encoded protein: CASSYLASGGMTTDTQYF.

This clonotype appeared many times. V and J are TRBV5-6 and TRBJ1-5, with D hard to call. Looked up from germline, CDR1 is SGHDT and CDR2 is YYEEEE. The germline V and J ends were trimmed by 2 bases and 1 base, with 10 bases remaining between them. This CDR3 is 15 amino acids long. CDR3 sequence reads: CASSLLGSSNQPQHF. In DNA, the CDR3 is TGTGCCAGCAGCTTACTTGGGTCGAGCAATCAGCCCCAGCATTTT.

The J gene is TRBJ2-7, the V gene TRBV6-2 or TRBV6-3, with D unresolved. Germline V CDR1 and CDR2: MNHEY, SVGEGT. The CDR3 contains 13 residues. The ends were cut back, 6 bases at V and 1 base at J, with 10 bases in the middle. In DNA, the CDR3 is TGTGCCAGCAGCGTAGTCGGTTCCTACGAGCAGTACTTC. Protein: CASSVVGSYEQYF.

The chain uses TRBV3-1 and TRBJ1-6; the D gene is possibly TRBD1 (5 bases). The CDR3 loop spans 15 amino acids. V was clipped by 2 bases and J by 9 bases, with 14 bases between them. Germline V gives CDR1 LGHDT, CDR2 YNNKEL (reference sequence). This chain's CDR3 is CASSQHDRPASPLHF. For the CDR3, the DNA is TGTGCCAGCAGCCAACACGACAGACCCGCTTCACCCCTCCACTTT.

The chain carries TRBV10-3 and TRBJ2-7; possible D gene TRBD1, 5 bases. Germline lookup yields CDR1 ENHRY and CDR2 SYGVKD. The V and J ends lost 2 bases and 4 bases respectively, with 6 bases between them. This CDR3 spans 12 amino acids. CDR3 sequence reads: CAISEPGYEQYV. The CDR3 coding sequence is TGTGCCATCAGTGAGCCAGGGTACGAGCAGTACGTC.

This clonotype occurred many times. The rearrangement joins TRBV7-9 to TRBJ2-1; TRBD2 aligns across 11 bases. This CDR3 region has 15 residues. Looked up from germline, CDR1 is SEHNR and CDR2 is FQNEAQ (reference sequence). Unmatched junction bases numbered 5, after V lost 2 bases and J lost 8 bases. CDR3 residues: CASSLLAGGSDEQFF. Here the CDR3 DNA reads TGTGCCAGCAGCTTACTAGCGGGGGGTTCCGATGAGCAGTTCTTC. The full variable domain, its missing parts supplied by reference TRBV7-9 and TRBJ2-1, is DTGVSQNPRHKITKRGQNVTFRCDPISEHNRLYWYRQTLGQGPEFLTYFQNEAQLEKSRLLSDRFSAERPKGSFSTLEIQRTEQGDSAMYLCASSLLAGGSDEQFFGPGTRLTVL.

The rearrangement uses TRBV3-1 and TRBJ1-5, with 7 bases lining up with TRBD1. V was clipped by 1 base and J by 4 bases; unmatched bases: 4. This CDR3 region has 15 residues. Germline CDR1 LGHDT, CDR2 YNNKEL (reference sequence). CDR3 region: CASSQGGQENQPQHF. The CDR3 coding sequence is TGTGCCAGCAGCCAAGGCGGACAGGAGAATCAGCCCCAGCATTTT.

This chain connects TRBV3-1 to TRBJ2-3, with D possibly called TRBD1 or TRBD2 (5 bases each). CDR3 length: 16 amino acids. CDR1 LGHDT and CDR2 YNNKEL come from the germline V gene (reference sequence). V shed 0 bases and J shed 1 base, with 11 bases lying between them. CDR3 region: CASSQDVVGGTDTQYF. CDR3 in DNA: TGTGCCAGCAGCCAAGACGTGGTGGGGGGCACAGATACGCAGTATTTT.

This rearrangement joins TRBV5-1 to TRBJ1-1; maybe TRBD1 (5 bases). CDR1 and CDR2 (germline): SGHRS, YFSETQ. The length of the CDR3 is 15 residues. Trimming shortened V by 3 bases and J by 3 bases, and 15 bases separated the two germline ends. CDR3 coding DNA: TGCGCCAGCAGCTCGACGGGACCGTGGGACACTGAAGCTTTCTTT. It encodes CASSSTGPWDTEAFF.

This clonotype turned up a few times. The rearrangement uses TRBV12-3 or TRBV12-4 and TRBJ2-7, with D perhaps given as TRBD1 or TRBD2 (5 bases each). V was clipped by 3 bases and J by 0 bases, with 12 bases between them. CDR3 length equals 15 residues. CDR3 loop: CASSFEGSFSYEQYF. DNA for the CDR3: TGTGCCAGCAGTTTCGAGGGGTCCTTCTCCTACGAGCAGTACTTC.

The sample holds a few counts of this clonotype. The gene calls are TRBV12-3 or TRBV12-4 and TRBJ1-2; 7 nucleotides agree with TRBD1. The CDR3 is made up of 14 amino acids. J gave up 4 bases and V 5 bases, and 7 bases lay outside the gene matches. The DNA for the CDR3 is TGTGCCAGCAGTCGAACGGGACAGTTCTATGGCTACACCTTC. Its translation is CASSRTGQFYGYTF.

This clonotype was counted many times. This chain links TRBV3-1 with TRBJ1-5; TRBD1 might be the D (5 bases). Germline values: CDR1 LGHDT, CDR2 YNNKEL (reference sequence). The CDR3 consists of 14 residues. Trimming shortened V by 3 bases and J by 7 bases, and 13 bases separated the two germline ends. The chain's CDR3 is CASSQDGWGQPQHF. The CDR3 DNA reads TGTGCCAGCAGCCAGGACGGTTGGGGCCAGCCCCAGCATTTT.

This clonotype was seen only a few times. This chain uses TRBV5-4 with TRBJ2-3, with 10 bases that match TRBD2. Trimming cost V 0 bases and J 4 bases; bases outside gene matches: 8. Germline V CDR1 and CDR2: SGHNT, YYREEE (reference sequence). The CDR3 extends over 17 amino acids. The CDR3 here is CASSLAISGGAADTQYF. Here the CDR3 DNA reads TGTGCCAGCAGCTTGGCCATCAGCGGGGGGGCCGCAGATACGCAGTATTTT.

Only a few counts were recorded for this clonotype. This chain joins TRBV7-2 and TRBJ2-5, with 7 bases lining up with TRBD1. With V trimmed by 5 bases and J by 6 bases, 3 bases remained unmatched. The germline CDR1 and CDR2 sequences are SGHTA and FQGNSA. The CDR3 runs 12 residues. In DNA, the CDR3 is TGTGCCAGCAGCCCGGGACAGAAGACCCAGTACTTC. Translated: CASSPGQKTQYF.

This clonotype was counted at least ten times. The V gene is TRBV29-1, the J gene TRBJ2-3, with TRBD1 identical over 11 bases. Unmatched junction bases numbered 11, after V lost 7 bases and J lost 8 bases. The CDR3 is made up of 14 amino acids. CDR1 is SQVTM, CDR2 ANQGSEA, per germline. In DNA form, the CDR3 reads TGCAGCGCCTTTGGGACAGGGGGAAGCGGTACGCAGTATTTT. Its protein is CSAFGTGGSGTQYF.

This clonotype was seen a few times. The chain combines TRBV29-1 with TRBJ1-2; D perhaps matches TRBD1 (6 bases). The germline V gene has CDR1 SQVTM and CDR2 ANQGSEA. This CDR3 comprises 17 residues. The ends were cut back, 0 bases at V and 0 bases at J, with 17 bases in the middle. This CDR3 is CSVEDSVRQDTNYGYTF. CDR3 sequence (DNA): TGCAGCGTTGAAGATTCTGTTAGACAGGATACTAACTATGGCTACACCTTC.

The chain uses TRBV7-9 and TRBJ1-6; 7 bases agree with TRBD1. Germline V CDR1 and CDR2: SEHNR, FQNEAQ (reference sequence). V lost 1 base, J lost 10 bases, and 7 bases stayed unmatched. This CDR3 is built from 15 residues. The CDR3 is CASSLGAGGESPLHF. CDR3 in DNA: TGTGCCAGCAGCTTAGGGGCAGGGGGGGAATCACCCCTCCACTTT.

There are a few counts of this clonotype. The chain couples TRBV18 to TRBJ2-5; D is unresolved. The ends were cut back, 3 bases at V and 1 base at J, with 6 bases in the middle. The CDR3 is made up of 13 amino acids. Germline V gene sequence: CDR1 KGHSH, CDR2 LQKENI. CDR3 in amino acids: CASSPLPQETQYF. The CDR3 DNA is TGTGCCAGCTCACCCCTGCCCCAAGAGACCCAGTACTTC.

This clonotype was found many times. The genes are TRBV12-3 or TRBV12-4 and TRBJ1-6; D not resolved. The V gene lost 3 bases and the J gene lost 1 base, with 7 bases spanning the gap. The CDR3 covers 15 residues. The CDR3 bases are TGTGCCAGCAGTTTGTCCGGATCCTATAATTCACCCCTCCACTTT. This encodes CASSLSGSYNSPLHF.

There are a few counts of this clonotype. The rearrangement uses TRBV7-2 and TRBJ2-5, with TRBD2 matching 9 bases. V shed 6 bases and J 8 bases; nucleotides not matched to a gene: 10. This CDR3 is built from 14 residues. Germline values: CDR1 SGHTA, CDR2 FQGNSA. The CDR3 coding sequence is TGTGCCAGCAGAGCAGCGGGGGGTACTGGAACCCAGTACTTC. This translates into CASRAAGGTGTQYF. The entire variable domain, with the rest obtained from reference TRBV7-2 and TRBJ2-5, is as follows: GAGVSQSPSNKVTEKGKDVELRCDPISGHTALYWYRQSLGQGLEFLIYFQGNSAPDKSGLPSDRFSAERTGGSVSTLTIQRTQQEDSAVYLCASRAAGGTGTQYFGPGTRLLVL.

The chain has TRBV6-5 and TRBJ1-6, with no clear D. Germline CDR1 MNHEY, CDR2 SVGAGI. The V gene lost 5 bases and the J gene lost 0 bases, with 14 bases spanning the gap. The CDR3 covers 17 residues. This chain's CDR3 is CASSSRLASSYNSPLHF. The CDR3 nucleotides are TGTGCCAGCAGTAGTAGGTTGGCGAGCTCCTATAATTCACCCCTCCACTTT.

The V and J genes are TRBV7-3 and TRBJ2-1; 13 nucleotides line up with TRBD2. V was clipped by 4 bases and J by 10 bases; unmatched bases: 10. The germline CDR1 and CDR2 sequences are SGHTA and FQGTGA. The CDR3 consists of 16 residues. CDR3 protein: CASSYGLAGARNEQFF. CDR3 coding DNA: TGTGCCAGCAGCTACGGACTAGCGGGGGCCCGCAACGAGCAGTTCTTC.